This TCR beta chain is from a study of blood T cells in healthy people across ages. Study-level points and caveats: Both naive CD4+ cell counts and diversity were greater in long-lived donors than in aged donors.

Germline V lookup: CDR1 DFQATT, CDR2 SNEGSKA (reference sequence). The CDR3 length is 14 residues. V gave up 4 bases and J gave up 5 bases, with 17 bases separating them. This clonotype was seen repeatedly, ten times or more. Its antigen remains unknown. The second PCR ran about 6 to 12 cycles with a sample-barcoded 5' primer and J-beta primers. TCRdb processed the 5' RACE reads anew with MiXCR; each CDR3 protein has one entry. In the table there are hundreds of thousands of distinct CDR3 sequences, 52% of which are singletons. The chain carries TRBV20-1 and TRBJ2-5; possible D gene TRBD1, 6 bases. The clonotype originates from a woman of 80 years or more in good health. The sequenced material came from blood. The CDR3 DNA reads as TGCAGTGCTAATCCACAGGGAATAAGGGAGACCCAGTACTTC. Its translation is CSANPQGIRETQYF.